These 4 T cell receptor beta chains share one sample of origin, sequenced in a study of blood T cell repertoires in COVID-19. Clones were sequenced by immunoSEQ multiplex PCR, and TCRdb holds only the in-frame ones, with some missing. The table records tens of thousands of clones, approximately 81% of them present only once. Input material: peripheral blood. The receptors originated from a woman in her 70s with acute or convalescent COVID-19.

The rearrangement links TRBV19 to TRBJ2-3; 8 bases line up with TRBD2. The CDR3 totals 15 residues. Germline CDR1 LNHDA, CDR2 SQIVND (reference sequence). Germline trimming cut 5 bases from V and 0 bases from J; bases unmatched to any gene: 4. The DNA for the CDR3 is TGTGCCAGTAGTCATGGCGGGAGGAGCACAGATACGCAGTATTTT. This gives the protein CASSHGGRSTDTQYF.

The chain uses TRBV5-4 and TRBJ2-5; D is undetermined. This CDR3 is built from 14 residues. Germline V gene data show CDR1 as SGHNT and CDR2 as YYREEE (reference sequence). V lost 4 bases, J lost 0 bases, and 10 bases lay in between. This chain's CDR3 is CASSVDKYQETQYF. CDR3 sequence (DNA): TGTGCCAGCAGCGTTGACAAGTACCAAGAGACCCAGTACTTC.

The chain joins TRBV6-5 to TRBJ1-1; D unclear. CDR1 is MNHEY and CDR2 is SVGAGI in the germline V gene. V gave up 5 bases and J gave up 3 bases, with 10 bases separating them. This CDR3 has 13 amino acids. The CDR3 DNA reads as TGTGCCAGCAGTAGTCAGATACACACTGAAGCTTTCTTT. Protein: CASSSQIHTEAFF.

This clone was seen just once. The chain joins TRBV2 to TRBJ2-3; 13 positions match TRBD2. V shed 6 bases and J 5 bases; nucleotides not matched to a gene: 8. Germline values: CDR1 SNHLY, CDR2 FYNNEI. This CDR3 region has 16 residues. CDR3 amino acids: CASRATSGGAVDTQYF. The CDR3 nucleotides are TGTGCCAGCAGGGCTACTAGCGGGGGGGCCGTAGATACGCAGTATTTT.